The rows below give T cell receptor beta chains drawn from one sample of a study of OX40 agonist ivuxolimab in advanced cancers. Method: immunoSEQ multiplex PCR; TCRdb's copy keeps in-frame clones and lacks some. In the table there are around 19,000 clones, under 95% of which are singletons. Material: CD4+ or CD8+ T cells sorted from blood, obtained in a trial of the OX40 agonist ivuxolimab. These receptor sequences come from an adult with an advanced solid tumor such as melanoma, head and neck, liver or kidney cancer. CDR3s include the opening cysteine and the closing phenylalanine or tryptophan. A D gene is named only where the DNA matches it firmly. Clone size is given for some rows only: seen once, a few or many times, or a class if the clone is expanded.

D gene: .; clone size: .; J gene: TRBJ2-7; V gene: TRBV6-5; CDR3 DNA: TGTGCCAGCAGTTCCTCCTGGGGGGATTCCTACGAGCAGTACTTC; CDR3 protein: CASSSSWGDSYEQYF
D gene: .; clone size: .; J gene: TRBJ2-7; V gene: TRBV5-1; CDR3 DNA: TGCGCCAGCAGCTGGGACCCGATGAGCTCCTACGAGCAGTACTTC; CDR3 protein: CASSWDPMSSYEQYF
D gene: .; clone size: .; J gene: TRBJ1-1; V gene: TRBV19; CDR3 DNA: TGTGCCAGTAGTTACAGGGAAACATACACTGAAGCTTTCTTT; CDR3 protein: CASSYRETYTEAFF
D gene: .; clone size: .; J gene: TRBJ1-1; V gene: TRBV2; CDR3 DNA: TGTGCCAAAACCCGCACTGAAGCTTTCTTT; CDR3 protein: CAKTRTEAFF
D gene: TRBD1; clone size: .; J gene: TRBJ2-3; V gene: TRBV5-4; CDR3 DNA: TGTGCCAGCAGCTTGGGATCAGGGGGTAGAACAGATACGCAGTATTTT; CDR3 protein: CASSLGSGGRTDTQYF
D gene: .; clone size: .; J gene: TRBJ2-2; V gene: TRBV6-5; CDR3 DNA: TGTGCCAGCAGTTACATGACAGCCACCGGGGAGCTGTTTTTT; CDR3 protein: CASSYMTATGELFF
D gene: .; clone size: .; J gene: TRBJ2-7; V gene: TRBV7-9; CDR3 DNA: TGTGCCAGCAGCTCCGGGGGCGGCGAGCAGTACTTC; CDR3 protein: CASSSGGGEQYF
D gene: TRBD2; clone size: .; J gene: TRBJ2-5; V gene: TRBV5-4; CDR3 DNA: TGTGCCAGCAGCTTTTCTGGAACTAGCGGGGGAACCTGGGACGGAGAGACCCAGTACTTC; CDR3 protein: CASSFSGTSGGTWDGETQYF
D gene: TRBD1; clone size: .; J gene: TRBJ2-7; V gene: TRBV7-6; CDR3 DNA: TGTGCCAGCAGCTTAGGGGACAGAGGCTACGAGCAGTACTTC; CDR3 protein: CASSLGDRGYEQYF
D gene: .; clone size: .; J gene: TRBJ2-5; V gene: TRBV5-4; CDR3 DNA: TGTGCCAGCAGCCCTGGGACCGCGCAAGAGACCCAGTACTTC; CDR3 protein: CASSPGTAQETQYF
D gene: .; clone size: .; J gene: TRBJ2-3; V gene: TRBV6-4; CDR3 DNA: TGTGCCAGCAGTGACTCGCCGCCTGGTACGCAGTATTTT; CDR3 protein: CASSDSPPGTQYF
D gene: .; clone size: once; J gene: TRBJ2-5; V gene: TRBV7-9; CDR3 DNA: TGTGCCAGCAGCTTAGTGGGTAGTAAAGAGACCCAGTACTTC; CDR3 protein: CASSLVGSKETQYF
D gene: TRBD1; clone size: .; J gene: TRBJ2-3; V gene: TRBV6-5; CDR3 DNA: TGTGCCAGCCATGGGGACAGGGATACGCAGTATTTT; CDR3 protein: CASHGDRDTQYF
D gene: TRBD2; clone size: .; J gene: TRBJ2-2; V gene: TRBV27; CDR3 DNA: TGTGCCAGCAGTCCCCAGGCCGGACTAGCGCTCGCCGGGGAGCTGTTTTTT; CDR3 protein: CASSPQAGLALAGELFF
D gene: .; clone size: .; J gene: TRBJ1-2; V gene: TRBV5-6; CDR3 DNA: TGTGCCAGCAGCTTGGAGGGCCACAGGAACTATGGCTACACCTTC; CDR3 protein: CASSLEGHRNYGYTF
D gene: .; clone size: .; J gene: TRBJ1-5; V gene: TRBV4-1; CDR3 DNA: TGCGCCAGCAGCCTTCCTTTTGGGCCCCAGCATTTT; CDR3 protein: CASSLPFGPQHF
D gene: .; clone size: .; J gene: TRBJ1-5; V gene: TRBV4-1; CDR3 DNA: TGCGCCAGCAGCCAAGAAAGGGATAGCAATCAGCCCCAGCATTTT; CDR3 protein: CASSQERDSNQPQHF
D gene: .; clone size: .; J gene: TRBJ1-6; V gene: TRBV4-1; CDR3 DNA: TGCGCCAGCAGCCTCGAAGGGAATTCACCCCTCCACTTT; CDR3 protein: CASSLEGNSPLHF
D gene: .; clone size: .; J gene: TRBJ2-7; V gene: TRBV7-2; CDR3 DNA: TGTGCCAGCAGCTTAGGTGCTGGGTCCCACGAGCAGTACTTC; CDR3 protein: CASSLGAGSHEQYF
D gene: .; clone size: .; J gene: TRBJ1-1; V gene: TRBV30; CDR3 DNA: TGTGCCTGGAGTGTAGAAGGGGCCCACACTGAAGCTTTCTTT; CDR3 protein: CAWSVEGAHTEAFF
D gene: TRBD2; clone size: once; J gene: TRBJ2-3; V gene: TRBV7-9; CDR3 DNA: TGTGCCAGCAGCTCCCTTTTGGGGGGGTCCTATACAGATACGCAGTATTTT; CDR3 protein: CASSSLLGGSYTDTQYF
D gene: .; clone size: once; J gene: TRBJ1-6; V gene: TRBV7-2; CDR3 DNA: TGTGCCAGCAGCTTTCTCTCGAGCTCCTATAATTCACCCCTCCACTTT; CDR3 protein: CASSFLSSSYNSPLHF
D gene: .; clone size: few; J gene: TRBJ2-1; V gene: TRBV2; CDR3 DNA: TGTGCCAGCAGTGACTTTGGGTCTACCGGCTCCTACAATGAGCAGTTCTTC; CDR3 protein: CASSDFGSTGSYNEQFF
D gene: .; clone size: few; J gene: TRBJ1-5; V gene: TRBV4-1; CDR3 DNA: TGCGCCAGCAGCCAAGAATGGGGTGTAAGCAATCAGCCCCAGCATTTT; CDR3 protein: CASSQEWGVSNQPQHF
D gene: TRBD1; clone size: few; J gene: TRBJ1-2; V gene: TRBV7-8; CDR3 DNA: TGTGCCAGCAGCCCAGGGACAGGCTTTAACTATGGCTACACCTTC; CDR3 protein: CASSPGTGFNYGYTF
D gene: .; clone size: .; J gene: TRBJ1-5; V gene: TRBV10-3; CDR3 DNA: TGTGCCATCAGTGATGGGGGGATCAATCAGCCCCAGCATTTT; CDR3 protein: CAISDGGINQPQHF
D gene: TRBD1; clone size: .; J gene: TRBJ1-2; V gene: TRBV19; CDR3 DNA: TGTGCCAGTAGTAGCGGACAGGGGATCTATGGCTACACCTTC; CDR3 protein: CASSSGQGIYGYTF
D gene: .; clone size: .; J gene: TRBJ1-5; V gene: TRBV6-5; CDR3 DNA: TGTGCCAGCACCGACAGGAATTATCAGCCCCAGCATTTT; CDR3 protein: CASTDRNYQPQHF
D gene: TRBD1; clone size: .; J gene: TRBJ2-1; V gene: TRBV7-9; CDR3 DNA: TGTGCCAGCAGCTCAGCACAGGGGGGTTCCTGGAATGAGCAGTTCTTC; CDR3 protein: CASSSAQGGSWNEQFF
D gene: .; clone size: large; J gene: TRBJ1-2; V gene: TRBV10-3; CDR3 DNA: TGTGCCATCAGGGGGAGGGGTCGCGGCTACACCTTC; CDR3 protein: CAIRGRGRGYTF
D gene: .; clone size: .; J gene: TRBJ2-1; V gene: TRBV7-9; CDR3 DNA: TGTGCCAGCAGCTTGGCGAACAATGAGCAGTTCTTC; CDR3 protein: CASSLANNEQFF
D gene: TRBD1; clone size: .; J gene: TRBJ2-4; V gene: TRBV4-1; CDR3 DNA: TGCGCCAGCAGCCATATAGGACAGGGGTTAAACATTCAGTACTTC; CDR3 protein: CASSHIGQGLNIQYF
D gene: .; clone size: .; J gene: TRBJ2-7; V gene: TRBV4-1; CDR3 DNA: TGCGCCAGCAGCCAGGTCAGCCGGGCCTACGAGCAGTACTTC; CDR3 protein: CASSQVSRAYEQYF
D gene: .; clone size: .; J gene: TRBJ2-7; V gene: TRBV6-5; CDR3 DNA: TGTGCCAGCAGTTTGGGACCTCTCAGCTCCTACGAGCAGTACTTC; CDR3 protein: CASSLGPLSSYEQYF
D gene: .; clone size: .; J gene: TRBJ2-3; V gene: TRBV7-6; CDR3 DNA: TGTGCCAGCAGCTCCGCAGGGCTTAGCACAGATACGCAGTATTTT; CDR3 protein: CASSSAGLSTDTQYF